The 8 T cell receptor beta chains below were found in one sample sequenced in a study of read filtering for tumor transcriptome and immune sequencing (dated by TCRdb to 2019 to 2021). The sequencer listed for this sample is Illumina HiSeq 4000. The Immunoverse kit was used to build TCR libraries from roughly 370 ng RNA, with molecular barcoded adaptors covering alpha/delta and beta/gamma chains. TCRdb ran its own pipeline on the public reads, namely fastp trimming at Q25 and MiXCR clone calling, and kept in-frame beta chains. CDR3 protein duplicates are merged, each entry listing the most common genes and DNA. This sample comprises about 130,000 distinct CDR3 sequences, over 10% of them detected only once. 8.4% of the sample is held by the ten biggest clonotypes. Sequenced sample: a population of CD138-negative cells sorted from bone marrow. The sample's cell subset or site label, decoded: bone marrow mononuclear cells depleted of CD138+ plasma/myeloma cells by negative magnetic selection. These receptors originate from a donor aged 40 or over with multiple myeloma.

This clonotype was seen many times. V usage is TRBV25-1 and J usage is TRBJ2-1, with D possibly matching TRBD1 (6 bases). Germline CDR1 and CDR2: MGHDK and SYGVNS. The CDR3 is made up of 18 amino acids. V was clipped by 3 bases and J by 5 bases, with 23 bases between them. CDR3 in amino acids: CASSDKFGLGARDNEQFF. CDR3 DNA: TGTGCCAGCAGTGATAAGTTTGGGTTGGGGGCTAGGGACAATGAGCAGTTCTTC.

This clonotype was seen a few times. The CDR3 is CAGTRRAGQETQYF. The CDR3 DNA is TGTGCCGGCACCCGACGAGCGGGCCAAGAGACCCAGTACTTC. The chain employs TRBV6-2 or TRBV6-3 and TRBJ2-5; tentative D call: TRBD2 (6 bases). CDR3 size: 14 residues. Germline V gene lookup returns CDR1 MNHEY and CDR2 SVGEGT. Between the trimmed V and J ends, which lost 11 bases and 1 base, there was a span of 17 bases.

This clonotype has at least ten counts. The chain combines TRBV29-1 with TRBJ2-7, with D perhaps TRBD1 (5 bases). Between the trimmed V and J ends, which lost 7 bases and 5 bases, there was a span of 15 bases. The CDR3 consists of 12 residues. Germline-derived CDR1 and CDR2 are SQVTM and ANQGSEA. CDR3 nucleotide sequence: TGCAGCGCGCAGGGTGACCTGGACGAGCAGTACTTC. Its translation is CSAQGDLDEQYF.

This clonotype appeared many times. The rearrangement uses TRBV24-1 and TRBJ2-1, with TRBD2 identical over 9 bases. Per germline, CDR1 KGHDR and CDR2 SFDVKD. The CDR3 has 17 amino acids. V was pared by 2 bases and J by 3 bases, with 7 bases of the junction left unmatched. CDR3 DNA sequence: TGTGCCACCAGTGATTCTTCTCTAGCGGGACTCTACAATGAGCAGTTCTTC. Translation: CATSDSSLAGLYNEQFF.

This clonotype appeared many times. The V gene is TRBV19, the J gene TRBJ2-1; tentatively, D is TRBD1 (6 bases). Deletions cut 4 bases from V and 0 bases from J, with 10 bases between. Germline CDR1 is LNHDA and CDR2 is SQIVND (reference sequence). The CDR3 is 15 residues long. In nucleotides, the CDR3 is TGTGCCAGTAGTACTCAGGGGTCCTCCTACAATGAGCAGTTCTTC. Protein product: CASSTQGSSYNEQFF. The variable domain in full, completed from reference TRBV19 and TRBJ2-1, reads DGGITQSPKYLFRKEGQNVTLSCEQNLNHDAMYWYRQDPGQGLRLIYYSQIVNDFQKGDIAEGYSVSREKKESFPLTVTSAQKNPTAFYLCASSTQGSSYNEQFFGPGTRLTVL.

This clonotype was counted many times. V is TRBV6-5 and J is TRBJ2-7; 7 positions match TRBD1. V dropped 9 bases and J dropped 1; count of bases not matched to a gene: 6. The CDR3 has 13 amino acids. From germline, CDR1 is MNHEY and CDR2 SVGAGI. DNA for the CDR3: TGTGCCAGTTCGACAGGGTCGTCCTACGAGCAGTACTTC. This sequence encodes CASSTGSSYEQYF.

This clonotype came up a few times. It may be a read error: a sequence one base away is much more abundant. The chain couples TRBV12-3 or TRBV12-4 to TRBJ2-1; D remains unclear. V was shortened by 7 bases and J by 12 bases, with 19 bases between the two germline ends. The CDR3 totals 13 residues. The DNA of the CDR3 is TGTGCCAGCAATACGCCGTCCCGGAGTGGGCAGTTCTTC. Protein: CASNTPSRSGQFF.

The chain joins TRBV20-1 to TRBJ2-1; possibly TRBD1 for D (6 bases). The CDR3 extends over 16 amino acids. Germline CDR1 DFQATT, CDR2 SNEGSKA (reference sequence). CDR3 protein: CSLYTGASLLRGEQFF. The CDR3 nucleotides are TGCAGCTTATACACCGGGGCTAGCTTACTCAGGGGTGAGCAGTTCTTC.